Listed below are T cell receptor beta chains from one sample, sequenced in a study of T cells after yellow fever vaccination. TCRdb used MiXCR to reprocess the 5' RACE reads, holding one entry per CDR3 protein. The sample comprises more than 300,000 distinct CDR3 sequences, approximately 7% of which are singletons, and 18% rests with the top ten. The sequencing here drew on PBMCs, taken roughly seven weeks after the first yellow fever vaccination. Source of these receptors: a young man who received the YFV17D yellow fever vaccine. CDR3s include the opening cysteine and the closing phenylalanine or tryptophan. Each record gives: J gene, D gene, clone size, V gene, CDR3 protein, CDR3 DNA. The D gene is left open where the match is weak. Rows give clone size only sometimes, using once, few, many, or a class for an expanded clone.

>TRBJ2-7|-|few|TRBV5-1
CASSLVSEAEQYF
TGCGCCAGCAGCTTGGTATCTGAAGCCGAGCAGTACTTC
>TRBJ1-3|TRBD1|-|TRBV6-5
CASSSGGRNTIYF
TGTGCCAGCAGTTCAGGGGGGCGAAACACCATATATTTT
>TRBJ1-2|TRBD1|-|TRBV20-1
CSASRGQGEASYYGYTF
TGCAGTGCTTCCCGTGGACAGGGGGAAGCTTCCTATTATGGCTACACCTTC
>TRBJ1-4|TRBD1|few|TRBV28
CASKQLTGGAEEKLFF
TGTGCCAGCAAACAGCTGACAGGGGGCGCGGAAGAAAAACTGTTTTTT
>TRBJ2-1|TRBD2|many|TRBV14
CASSYITGGRYNNEQFF
TGTGCCAGCAGTTACATCACGGGGGGGCGATACAACAATGAGCAGTTCTTC
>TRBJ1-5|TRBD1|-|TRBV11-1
CASRRSGTGTLYSNQPQHF
TGTGCCAGCAGACGCTCCGGGACAGGGACACTCTATAGCAATCAGCCCCAGCATTTT
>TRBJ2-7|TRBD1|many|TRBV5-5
CASSRTGTGEQYF
TGTGCCAGCAGCCGGACAGGGACGGGGGAGCAGTACTTC
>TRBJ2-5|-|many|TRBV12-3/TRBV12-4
CASSWGADLAGAETQYF
TGTGCCAGCAGTTGGGGGGCGGACTTGGCGGGCGCCGAGACCCAGTACTTC
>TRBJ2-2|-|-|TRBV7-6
CASSLEGDTGELFF
TGTGCCAGCAGCTTAGAAGGGGACACCGGGGAGCTGTTTTTT
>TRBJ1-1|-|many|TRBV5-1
CASSLWGGASNEAFF
TGCGCCAGCAGCTTGTGGGGGGGGGCGTCCAATGAAGCTTTCTTT
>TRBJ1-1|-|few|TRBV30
CAWNRKAGTEAFF
TGTGCCTGGAACCGTAAAGCGGGGACTGAAGCTTTCTTT
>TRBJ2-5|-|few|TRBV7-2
CASSFGGGAQTQYF
TGTGCCAGCAGCTTTGGTGGGGGTGCTCAGACCCAGTACTTC
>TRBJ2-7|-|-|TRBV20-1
CSARPAGITYEQYF
TGCAGTGCTAGACCCGCGGGTATAACCTACGAGCAGTACTTC
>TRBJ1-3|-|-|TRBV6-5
CASSSRASGNTIYF
TGTGCCAGCAGTTCCAGAGCCTCTGGAAACACCATATATTTT
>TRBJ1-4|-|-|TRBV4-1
CASSQAGREKLFF
TGCGCCAGCAGCCAAGCCGGTAGGGAAAAACTGTTTTTT
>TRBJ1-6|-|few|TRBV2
CASSETQYSPLHF
TGTGCCAGCAGTGAAACCCAATATTCACCCCTCCACTTT
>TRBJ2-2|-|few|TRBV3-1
CASTPRTAAGELFF
TGTGCCAGCACCCCCCGGACCGCCGCCGGGGAGCTGTTTTTT
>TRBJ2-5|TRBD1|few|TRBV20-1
CSAGLWGQGAGETQYF
TGCAGTGCTGGACTGTGGGGACAGGGGGCTGGCGAGACCCAGTACTTC
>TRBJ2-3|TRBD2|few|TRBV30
CAWSFTSGGAQTQYF
TGTGCCTGGAGCTTTACTAGCGGGGGGGCCCAGACGCAGTATTTT
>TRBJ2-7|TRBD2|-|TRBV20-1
CSAERGGYEQYF
TGCAGTGCCGAGCGGGGGGGCTACGAGCAGTACTTC
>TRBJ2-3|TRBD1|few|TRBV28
CASSHGQGADTQYF
TGTGCCAGCAGTCACGGACAGGGCGCAGATACGCAGTATTTT
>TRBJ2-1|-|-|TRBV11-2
CASSLVITGWINEQFF
TGTGCCAGCAGCTTAGTTATTACAGGGTGGATCAATGAGCAGTTCTTC
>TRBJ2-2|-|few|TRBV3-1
CASSQVRRSGAGELFF
TGTGCCAGCAGCCAAGTACGGCGGTCGGGTGCCGGGGAGCTGTTTTTT
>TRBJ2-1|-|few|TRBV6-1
CASRILARSYNEQFF
TGTGCCAGCAGGATCCTAGCGAGGTCCTACAATGAGCAGTTCTTC
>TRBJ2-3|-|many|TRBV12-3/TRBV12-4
CASSLAMTDTQYF
TGTGCCAGCAGTTTAGCTATGACAGATACGCAGTATTTT
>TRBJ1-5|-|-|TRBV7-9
CASSALGGGLPHPQHF
TGTGCCAGCAGCGCACTAGGGGGGGGACTCCCTCACCCCCAGCATTTT
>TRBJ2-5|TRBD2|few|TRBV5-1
CASSLLLAGDQETQYF
TGCGCCAGCAGCCTACTACTAGCGGGGGACCAAGAGACCCAGTACTTC
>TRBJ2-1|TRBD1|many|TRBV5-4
CASSLDRGNYNEQFF
TGTGCCAGCAGCTTGGACAGGGGGAACTACAATGAGCAGTTCTTC
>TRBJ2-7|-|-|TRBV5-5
CASSLAPGAEQYF
TGTGCCAGCAGCTTAGCGCCGGGGGCCGAGCAGTACTTC
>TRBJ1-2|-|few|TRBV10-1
CASSEDPSRGYTF
TGCGCCAGCAGTGAGGACCCTTCACGAGGCTACACCTTC
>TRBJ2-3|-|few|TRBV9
CASGRGTGTDTQYF
TGTGCCAGCGGGCGGGGTACGGGCACAGATACGCAGTATTTT
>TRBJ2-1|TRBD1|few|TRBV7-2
CASSPGQVLEQFF
TGTGCCAGCAGCCCAGGACAGGTACTTGAGCAGTTCTTC
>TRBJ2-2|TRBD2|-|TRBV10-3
CAISEWTSGGGIDTGELFF
TGTGCCATCAGTGAATGGACTAGCGGGGGTGGTATAGACACCGGGGAGCTGTTTTTT
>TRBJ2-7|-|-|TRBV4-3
CASSTGSKQYF
TGCGCCAGCAGCACCGGGTCGAAGCAGTACTTC
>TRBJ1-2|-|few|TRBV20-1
CSALARGVGYGYTF
TGCAGTGCCCTGGCTAGGGGAGTAGGATATGGCTACACCTTC
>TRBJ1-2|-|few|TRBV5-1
CASSLEVWPGGYTF
TGCGCCAGCAGCTTGGAAGTGTGGCCGGGAGGCTACACCTTC
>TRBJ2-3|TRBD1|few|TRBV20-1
CSARIATGAPDTQYF
TGCAGTGCTAGAATAGCGACAGGGGCCCCAGATACGCAGTATTTT
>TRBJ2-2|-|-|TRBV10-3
CAISEAVRSNTGELFF
TGTGCCATCAGTGAGGCGGTGCGATCGAACACCGGGGAGCTGTTTTTT
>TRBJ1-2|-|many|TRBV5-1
CASSFGAGQGNGYTF
TGCGCCAGCAGCTTTGGCGCAGGGCAAGGAAATGGCTACACCTTC
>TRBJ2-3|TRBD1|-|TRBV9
CASSVLTMDRTNTDTQYF
TGTGCCAGCAGCGTATTGACCATGGACAGGACCAACACAGATACGCAGTATTTT
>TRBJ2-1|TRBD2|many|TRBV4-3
CASSQGSGTSNEQFF
TGCGCCAGCAGCCAAGGCTCCGGGACTAGCAATGAGCAGTTCTTC
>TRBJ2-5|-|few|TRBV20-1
CSARGVSLPKYF
TGCAGTGCTAGGGGGGTGTCCCTCCCAAAGTACTTC
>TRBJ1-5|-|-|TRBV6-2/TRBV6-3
CASSPVTSRVTNQPQHF
TGTGCCAGCAGCCCAGTTACTTCTCGAGTGACTAATCAGCCCCAGCATTTT
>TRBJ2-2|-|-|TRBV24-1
CATSDPSLNTGELFF
TGTGCCACCAGTGATCCTTCACTGAACACCGGGGAGCTGTTTTTT
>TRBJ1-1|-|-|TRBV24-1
CATSGREATEAFF
TGTGCCACCAGTGGGAGGGAGGCCACTGAAGCTTTCTTT
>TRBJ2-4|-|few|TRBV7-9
CASSLILAKNIQYF
TGTGCCAGCAGCCTGATATTAGCCAAAAACATTCAGTACTTC
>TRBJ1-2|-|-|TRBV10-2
CASSVDHSYGYTF
TGCGCCAGCAGTGTGGACCATTCCTATGGCTACACCTTC
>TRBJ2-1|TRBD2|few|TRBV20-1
CSARDRAGGYYNEQFF
TGCAGTGCTAGAGATCGTGCGGGGGGCTACTACAATGAGCAGTTCTTC
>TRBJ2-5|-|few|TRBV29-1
CSVSPFGTYQETQYF
TGCAGCGTTTCCCCTTTTGGAACGTACCAAGAGACCCAGTACTTC
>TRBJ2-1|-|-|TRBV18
CASSPGDALREQFF
TGTGCCAGCTCACCCGGGGACGCCTTGCGAGAGCAGTTCTTC
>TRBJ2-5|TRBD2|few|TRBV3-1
CASSQGSGGDETQYF
TGTGCCAGCAGCCAAGGTAGCGGGGGGGATGAGACCCAGTACTTC
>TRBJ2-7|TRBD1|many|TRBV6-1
CASSEEEGTGSHEQYF
TGTGCCAGCAGTGAAGAAGAGGGGACAGGGTCGCACGAGCAGTACTTC
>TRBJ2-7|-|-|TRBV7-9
CASSFQDYEQYF
TGTGCCAGCAGCTTTCAAGACTACGAGCAGTACTTC
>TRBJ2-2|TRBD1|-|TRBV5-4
CATQGTGWTGELFF
TGTGCCACCCAAGGGACAGGATGGACCGGGGAGCTGTTTTTT
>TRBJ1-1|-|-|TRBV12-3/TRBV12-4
CASSSPMLAFF
TGTGCCAGCAGTTCCCCAATGCTAGCTTTCTTT
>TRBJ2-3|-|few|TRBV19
CACSGGTDTQYF
TGTGCCTGCTCGGGAGGCACAGATACGCAGTATTTT
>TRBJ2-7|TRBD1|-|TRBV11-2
CASGTSTGGSYEQYF
TGTGCCAGCGGAACCTCGACAGGGGGTTCCTACGAGCAGTACTTC
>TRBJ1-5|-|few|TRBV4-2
CASSQEWYSNQPQHF
TGTGCCAGCAGCCAAGAATGGTATAGCAATCAGCCCCAGCATTTT
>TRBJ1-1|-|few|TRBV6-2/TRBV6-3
CASRIQGWLAEAFF
TGTGCCAGCAGAATACAGGGATGGCTGGCTGAAGCTTTCTTT
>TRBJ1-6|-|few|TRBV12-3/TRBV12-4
CASSPLPNSPLHF
TGTGCCAGCAGTCCCCTGCCAAATTCACCCCTCCACTTT